Reported below is one T cell receptor (beta chain). The sample originates from a study of T cells expressing NK-cell markers. The CDR3 consists of 17 residues. The germline gives CDR1 MGHRA, CDR2 YSYEKL. From the 5' RACE reads, TCRdb lists one entry per CDR3 protein and no DNA. In all, the sample yields 150,000 or so distinct CDR3 sequences. The rearrangement uses TRBV4-1 and TRBJ2-1; TCRdb's D call, TRBD2, is unchecked because there is no DNA. The sequencing sample was made of blood T cells: a sorted CD56 or NKG2C T cell subset, CD4+ or CD8+ T cells, or bulk PBMC T cells (not recorded which). The TCR comes from a woman aged 18 to 69 in good health. CDR3 loop: CASSQEVAGASYNEQFF.